This TCR beta chain came from a study of T cell responses to AZD1222 COVID-19 vaccine (dated by TCRdb to about 2021). With regard to the full study: A total of approximately 240 trial participants underwent TCR sequencing, of whom about 210 had received two doses of AZD1222 and roughly 26 had received two doses of the MenACWY control vaccine. Enrollment into the trials was organized by age into subgroups of 18-55, 56-69 and 70-plus years, and those subgroups contained roughly 160, 29 and 62 TCR-sequenced participants, respectively.

Remarks on this clone: Which antigen it targets is not known. Base quality data are lacking; no much larger clone is found one base away.

What the work shows at the level of the full study, not this receptor alone: Reportedly, almost half of the unique spike-specific TCRs recognized epitopes lying outside the regions that are mutated in the B.1.351 and B.1.1.7 variants. The 56-69-year group was small, and its depth increase did not reach significance, likely because of low power. Participants were mostly white British and included more females than males, and it was suggested by the authors that clonal diversity may have been underestimated. Because no samples from the day 14 peak response were available, repertoires could be characterized only after the peak T cell response. Spike-specific TCR breadth and depth rose significantly after two AZD1222 doses compared with day 0 and with MenACWY recipients. Vaccine-associated CD4 TCRs spanned the whole spike protein, with dominant responses in regions 160-218 and 743-854. Conclusions about previously exposed vaccinees are limited because only a handful of AZD1222 recipients were SARS-CoV-2 seropositive at baseline.

According to the study, the label for this sample's time point signals: about 28 days (+/-7) after the second vaccine dose. AZD1222 recipients whose second dose came at about 4 weeks and those whose second dose came at about 12 weeks were combined into one group, since spike-specific TCR depth and breadth did not differ between the two schedules. Vaccinee samples came from UK trials COV001 and COV002, including a single-blind randomized controlled phase 2/3 trial of AZD1222 (ChAdOx1 nCoV-19) in healthy adults. For TCRbeta chain sequencing, PBMC samples were collected from trial participants at day 0 and at day 28 after the second dose. Including cysteine and phenylalanine, the CDR3 has 15 amino acids. The sequence is cut down to CDR3 DNA, 45 bases in frame from base 1. According to the germline V gene, CDR1 reads ENHRY and CDR2 reads SYGVKD. Relative to germline, V is 3 bases shorter and J is 5 bases shorter, with 14 bases between their ends.

The CDR3 regions of human TCRbeta chains were analyzed by immunosequencing. On the authors' methods: TCRs in the repertoires were compared against a reference library of SARS-CoV-2-specific TCRs that had been generated with the MIRA antigen-specificity platform. Breadth meant the fraction of unique TCRs that were SARS-CoV-2-associated, whereas depth meant the fraction of total T cells that were SARS-CoV-2-associated. Using the MIRA data, every spike-specific TCR was mapped to the spike region that the TCR reacted to and assigned to either a CD4 or a CD8 class. Log10-transformed breadth and depth values were compared by one-way ANOVA with Sidak's multiple comparisons tests. This is the immuneACCESS table as TCRdb keeps it, with only in-frame sequences that have V and J called. A part of the clones is gone; compared with another copy, unresolved V genes explain less than half, and the rest is unexplained. The V and J calls and clone size are taken from that table; D and trimming were inferred from the DNA. Counted in this sample were approximately 150,000 clones; about 82% of them appeared once. The leading ten clones occupy less than 6% of the sample.

The input for sequencing was peripheral blood, taken 28 days after the second AZD1222 dose. The chain is encoded by TRBV10-3 joined to TRBJ2-1; a weak D assignment points to TRBD2 (5 bases agree). The sequence came from an adult who received the AZD1222 COVID-19 vaccine. The CDR3 sequence is CAISELDSANNEQFF. The DNA reads TGTGCCATCAGTGAACTGGACTCGGCCAACAATGAGCAGTTCTTC.